A selection of T cell receptor beta chains follows, all from one sample in a study of T cells after somatic rescue of genetic block. The repertoire was sequenced with immunoSEQ multiplex PCR; TCRdb's copy has only in-frame clones and lacks some. This sample has some 90,000 clones; 75% to 90% occur once, and the top ten carry roughly 1.5%. The specimen was peripheral blood mononuclear cells (PBMCs). Every receptor here comes from a woman under 30. CDR3s include the opening cysteine and the closing phenylalanine or tryptophan. D genes are given only for firm matches. Expanded clones are given a class, and other clones once, few, many or no size at all.

j_call,v_call,clone_size,d_call,cdr3_aa,cdr3_nt
TRBJ1-6,TRBV4-1,-,TRBD1,CASSIFGQDYNSPLHF,TGCGCCAGCAGCATCTTCGGACAGGACTATAATTCACCCCTCCACTTT
TRBJ1-2,TRBV7-9,once,TRBD1,CASSTTGIYGYTF,TGTGCCAGCAGCACGACAGGGATCTATGGCTACACCTTC
TRBJ1-5,TRBV19,-,-,CASSTTRRKHF,TGTGCCAGTAGTACGACACGAAGGAAGCATTTT
TRBJ2-5,TRBV6-5,once,TRBD1,CASSAQTGERETQYF,TGTGCCAGCAGTGCCCAGACAGGGGAAAGGGAGACCCAGTACTTC
TRBJ1-1,TRBV2,-,-,CASRASTELNTEAFF,TGTGCCAGCAGAGCCTCGACAGAATTGAACACTGAAGCTTTCTTT
TRBJ1-4,TRBV18,-,-,CASSPERGENEKLFF,TGTGCCAGCTCACCAGAGAGGGGGGAAAATGAAAAACTGTTTTTT
TRBJ1-2,TRBV5-4,-,-,CASTPGGGRAHGYTF,TGTGCCAGCACCCCGGGGGGGGGCAGGGCACATGGCTACACCTTC
TRBJ2-7,TRBV28,-,-,CASNPGSYEQYF,TGTGCCAGCAATCCAGGGTCCTACGAGCAGTACTTC
TRBJ1-1,TRBV7-3,-,-,CASSPGGGLAFF,TGTGCCAGCAGCCCCGGGGGGGGCTTGGCTTTCTTT
TRBJ2-1,TRBV30,-,-,CAWSGGSEQFF,TGTGCCTGGAGTGGAGGGAGTGAGCAGTTCTTC
TRBJ2-2,TRBV29-1,-,-,CSALRRPGELFF,TGCAGCGCCCTTAGAAGGCCCGGGGAGCTGTTTTTT
TRBJ1-5,TRBV27,-,TRBD1,CASSSQGGRTNQPQHF,TGTGCCAGCAGTTCCCAGGGGGGAAGAACCAATCAGCCCCAGCATTTT
TRBJ2-1,TRBV19,-,TRBD2,CASSTPRGLAVEQFF,TGTGCCAGTAGTACCCCCCGGGGACTAGCGGTTGAGCAGTTCTTC
TRBJ2-5,TRBV7-7,once,-,CASTLEAQETQYF,TGTGCTAGCACCCTGGAAGCCCAAGAGACCCAGTACTTC
TRBJ1-1,TRBV28,-,TRBD1,CASSLPIDRVEAFF,TGTGCCAGCAGTTTACCCATCGACAGGGTTGAAGCTTTCTTT
TRBJ1-5,TRBV19,-,TRBD1,CASSRDRLNQPQHF,TGTGCCAGTAGCCGGGACAGGCTCAATCAGCCCCAGCATTTT
TRBJ2-1,TRBV6-5,-,-,CASGDDYQFF,TGTGCCAGCGGAGATGATTATCAGTTCTTC
TRBJ1-2,TRBV30,-,-,CAWSVRGGYTF,TGTGCCTGGAGTGTACGGGGTGGCTACACCTTC
TRBJ2-5,TRBV5-4,-,-,CASSQRDGQETQYF,TGTGCCAGCAGCCAACGGGACGGCCAAGAGACCCAGTACTTC
TRBJ2-4,TRBV27,-,TRBD2,CASSPRRLAPIIPLAKNIQYF,TGTGCCAGCAGTCCGCGGAGACTAGCCCCTATAATTCCACTAGCCAAAAACATTCAGTACTTC
TRBJ2-7,TRBV4-1,-,-,CASSLLGALPAEQYF,TGCGCCAGCAGCCTATTAGGCGCACTGCCCGCCGAGCAGTACTTC
TRBJ1-1,TRBV9,once,-,CASSVQASNTEAFF,TGTGCCAGCAGCGTACAGGCCTCGAACACTGAAGCTTTCTTT
TRBJ2-2,TRBV19,few,TRBD1,CAIKTGRNTGELFF,TGTGCCATTAAGACAGGGCGGAACACCGGGGAGCTGTTTTTT
TRBJ2-7,TRBV7-2,-,-,CASSLVAAGEQYF,TGTGCCAGCAGCTTAGTGGCCGCAGGCGAGCAGTACTTC
TRBJ2-7,TRBV7-2,-,TRBD2,CASSPSAGGLYEQYF,TGTGCCAGCAGCCCTAGCGCGGGGGGACTCTACGAGCAGTACTTC
TRBJ1-5,TRBV4-1,-,TRBD1,CASSTRQGSNQPQHF,TGCGCCAGCAGCACCCGACAGGGGTCCAATCAGCCCCAGCATTTT
TRBJ2-7,TRBV7-2,-,TRBD1,CASSLEGQETYEQYF,TGTGCCAGCAGCTTAGAAGGACAGGAGACCTACGAGCAGTACTTC
TRBJ2-2,TRBV7-6,-,TRBD2,CASKTSGVNTGELFF,TGTGCCAGCAAAACTAGCGGGGTTAACACCGGGGAGCTGTTTTTT
TRBJ2-3,TRBV7-9,-,TRBD2,CASSLTSGRALGDTQYF,TGTGCCAGCAGCTTGACTAGCGGGAGGGCCTTGGGAGATACGCAGTATTTT
TRBJ2-1,TRBV15,-,TRBD2,CATSRGGVEQFF,TGTGCCACCAGCAGGGGGGGGGTTGAGCAGTTCTTC
TRBJ2-1,TRBV27,-,TRBD2,CASSHPSGRGYNEQFF,TGTGCCAGCAGCCATCCGAGCGGGAGGGGGTACAATGAGCAGTTCTTC
TRBJ2-2,TRBV12-5,-,-,CAGGGTGELFF,TGTGCTGGAGGAGGCACCGGGGAGCTGTTTTTT
TRBJ1-2,TRBV27,-,TRBD1,CASSSTGGAKFGYTF,TGTGCCAGCAGTTCCACAGGGGGAGCGAAGTTTGGCTACACCTTC
TRBJ1-2,TRBV28,-,TRBD1,CASSLVLWGAAGGHGYTF,TGTGCCAGCAGTTTGGTACTCTGGGGAGCGGCAGGGGGCCATGGCTACACCTTC
TRBJ1-4,TRBV2,-,-,CASSERWAEKLFF,TGTGCCAGCAGTGAAAGATGGGCTGAAAAACTGTTTTTT
TRBJ2-7,TRBV27,-,TRBD1,CASSSEDRTHYEQYF,TGTGCCAGCAGTTCAGAGGACAGGACCCACTACGAGCAGTACTTC
TRBJ1-4,TRBV28,-,TRBD1,CASKQDRAREKLFF,TGTGCCAGCAAGCAAGACAGGGCCCGAGAAAAACTGTTTTTT
TRBJ2-1,TRBV6-5,-,TRBD2,CASSLASGRAAEQFF,TGTGCCAGCAGTTTGGCTAGCGGGAGGGCCGCTGAGCAGTTCTTC
TRBJ2-1,TRBV5-6,-,TRBD2,CASSFSGSSYNEQFF,TGTGCCAGCAGCTTTAGCGGGAGCTCCTACAATGAGCAGTTCTTC
TRBJ1-4,TRBV28,-,-,CASSLGYYGEKLFF,TGTGCCAGCAGTTTAGGCTATTATGGTGAAAAACTGTTTTTT
TRBJ2-6,TRBV7-9,-,-,CASSLSGTGANVLTF,TGTGCCAGCAGCTTATCAGGGACTGGGGCCAACGTCCTGACTTTC
TRBJ2-1,TRBV10-1,-,TRBD2,CASSVSTGLAAESSYNEQFF,TGCGCCAGCAGTGTATCCACGGGACTAGCGGCTGAGAGCTCCTACAATGAGCAGTTCTTC
TRBJ2-1,TRBV18,-,-,CASSPPGGQDEQFF,TGTGCCAGCTCACCACCGGGGGGGCAGGATGAGCAGTTCTTC
TRBJ2-1,TRBV7-9,once,TRBD2,CASSQLAGAYNEQFF,TGTGCCAGCAGCCAACTAGCGGGAGCGTACAATGAGCAGTTCTTC
TRBJ1-6,TRBV30,-,-,CAEGAGDVSPLHF,TGTGCCGAAGGGGCGGGGGATGTTTCACCCCTCCACTTT
TRBJ1-3,TRBV10-3,-,-,CAISETQGGTGNTIYF,TGTGCCATCAGTGAGACTCAGGGCGGCACTGGAAACACCATATATTTT
TRBJ1-1,TRBV5-8,once,-,CASSLGVGGEAFF,TGTGCCAGCAGCTTGGGTGTGGGGGGTGAAGCTTTCTTT
TRBJ2-7,TRBV2,-,-,CASRGVYEQYF,TGTGCCAGCAGAGGGGTTTACGAGCAGTACTTC
TRBJ2-2,TRBV7-6,-,TRBD2,CALQRDLTGELFF,TGTGCCCTTCAGCGGGATTTGACCGGGGAGCTGTTTTTT
TRBJ2-1,TRBV2,-,TRBD2,CASSPLAGYNEQFF,TGTGCCAGCAGCCCTCTAGCGGGCTACAATGAGCAGTTCTTC